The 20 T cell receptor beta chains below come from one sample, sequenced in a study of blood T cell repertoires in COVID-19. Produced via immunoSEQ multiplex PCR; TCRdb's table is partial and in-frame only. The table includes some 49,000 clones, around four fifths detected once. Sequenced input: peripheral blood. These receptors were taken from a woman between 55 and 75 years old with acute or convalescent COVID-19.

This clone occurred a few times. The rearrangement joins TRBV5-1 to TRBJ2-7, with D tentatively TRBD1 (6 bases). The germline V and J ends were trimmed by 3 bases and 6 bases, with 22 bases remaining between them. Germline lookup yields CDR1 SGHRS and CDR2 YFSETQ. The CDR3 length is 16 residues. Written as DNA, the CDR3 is TGCGCCAGCAGCTCAGGCAGGGGCGGGTTTGGGGGCGAGCAGTACTTC. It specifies CASSSGRGGFGGEQYF.

Written as DNA, the CDR3 is TGTGCCAGCAGCTCTCTCCCGGGAGGACAGATTGTGGGGGCCGCGGAGCTCTACGAGCAGTACTTC. Translating gives CASSSLPGGQIVGAAELYEQYF. This chain joins TRBV7-3 and TRBJ2-7; a possible D gene is TRBD2 (7 bases). With 4 bases removed from V and 3 bases from J, the gap between germline ends came to 37 bases. Per germline, CDR1 SGHTA and CDR2 FQGTGA. There are 22 residues in the CDR3.

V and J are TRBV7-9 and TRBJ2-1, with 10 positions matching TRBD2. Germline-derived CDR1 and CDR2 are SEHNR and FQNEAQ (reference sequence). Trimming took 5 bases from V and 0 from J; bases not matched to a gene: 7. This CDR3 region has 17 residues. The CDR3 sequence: CASSGLLAGASYNEQFF. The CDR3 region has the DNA TGTGCCAGCAGCGGCCTCCTAGCGGGGGCCTCCTACAATGAGCAGTTCTTC.

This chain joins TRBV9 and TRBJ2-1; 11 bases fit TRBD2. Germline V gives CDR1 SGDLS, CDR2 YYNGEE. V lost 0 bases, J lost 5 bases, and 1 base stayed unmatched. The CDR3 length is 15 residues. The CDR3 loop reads CASSVASGGNNEQFF. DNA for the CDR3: TGTGCCAGCAGCGTAGCTAGCGGGGGGAACAATGAGCAGTTCTTC.

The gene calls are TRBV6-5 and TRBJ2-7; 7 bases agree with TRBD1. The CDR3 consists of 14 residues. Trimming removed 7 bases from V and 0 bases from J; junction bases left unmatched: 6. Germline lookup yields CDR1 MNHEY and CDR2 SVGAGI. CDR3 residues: CASNRQGSSYEQYF. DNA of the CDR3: TGTGCCAGCAATAGACAGGGTAGCTCCTACGAGCAGTACTTC.

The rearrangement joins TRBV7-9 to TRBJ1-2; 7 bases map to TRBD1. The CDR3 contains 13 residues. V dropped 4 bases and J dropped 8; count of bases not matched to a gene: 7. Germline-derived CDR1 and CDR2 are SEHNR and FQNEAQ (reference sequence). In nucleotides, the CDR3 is TGTGCCAGCAGCTACGACAGGGTACGAGGCTACACCTTC. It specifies CASSYDRVRGYTF. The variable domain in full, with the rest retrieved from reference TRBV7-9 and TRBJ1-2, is DTGVSQNPRHKITKRGQNVTFRCDPISEHNRLYWYRQTLGQGPEFLTYFQNEAQLEKSRLLSDRFSAERPKGSFSTLEIQRTEQGDSAMYLCASSYDRVRGYTFGSGTRLTVV.

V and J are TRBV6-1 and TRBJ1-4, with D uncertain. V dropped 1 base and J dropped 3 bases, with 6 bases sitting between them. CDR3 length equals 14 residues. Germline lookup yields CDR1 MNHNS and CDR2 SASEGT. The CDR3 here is CASSEVGANEKLFF. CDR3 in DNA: TGTGCCAGCAGTGAAGTAGGAGCTAATGAAAAACTGTTTTTT.

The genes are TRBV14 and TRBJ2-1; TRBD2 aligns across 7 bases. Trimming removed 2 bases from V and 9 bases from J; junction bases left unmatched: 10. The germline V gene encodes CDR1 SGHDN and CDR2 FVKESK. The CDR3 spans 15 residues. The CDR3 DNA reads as TGTGCCAGCAGCCAACTAGCGGACCGACGAGGTGAGCAGTTCTTC. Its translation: CASSQLADRRGEQFF.

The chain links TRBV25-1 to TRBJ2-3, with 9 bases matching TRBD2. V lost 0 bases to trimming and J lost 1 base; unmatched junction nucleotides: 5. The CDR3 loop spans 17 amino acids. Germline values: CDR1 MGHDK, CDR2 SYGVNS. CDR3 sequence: CASSEYATSGGTDTQYF. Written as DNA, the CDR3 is TGTGCCAGCAGTGAATACGCGACTAGCGGAGGCACAGATACGCAGTATTTT.

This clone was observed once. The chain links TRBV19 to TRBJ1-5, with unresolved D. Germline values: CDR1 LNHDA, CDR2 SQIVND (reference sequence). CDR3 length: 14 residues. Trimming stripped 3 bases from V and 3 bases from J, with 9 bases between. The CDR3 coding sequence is TGTGCCAGTAGTATGAACAGTTACAATCAGCCCCAGCATTTT. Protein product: CASSMNSYNQPQHF.

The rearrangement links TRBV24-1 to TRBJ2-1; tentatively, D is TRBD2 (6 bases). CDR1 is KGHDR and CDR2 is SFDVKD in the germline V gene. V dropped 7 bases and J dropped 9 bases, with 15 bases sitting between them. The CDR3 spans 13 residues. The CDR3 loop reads CATRSGLAAEQFF. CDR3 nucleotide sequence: TGTGCCACCAGGTCGGGACTTGCTGCTGAGCAGTTCTTC.

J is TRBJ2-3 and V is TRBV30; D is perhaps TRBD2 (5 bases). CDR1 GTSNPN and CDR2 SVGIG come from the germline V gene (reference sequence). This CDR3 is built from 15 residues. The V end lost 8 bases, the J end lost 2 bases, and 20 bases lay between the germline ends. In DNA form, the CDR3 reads TGTGCCGCTGTAACTTCGCGGGTTATCACAGATACGCAGTATTTT. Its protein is CAAVTSRVITDTQYF.

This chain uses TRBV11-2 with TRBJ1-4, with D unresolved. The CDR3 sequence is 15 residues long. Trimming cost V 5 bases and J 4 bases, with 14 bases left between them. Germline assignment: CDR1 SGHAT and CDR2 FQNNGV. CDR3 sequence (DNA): TGTGCCAGCAGCCCGCGGGGATCCCGTAATGAAAAACTGTTTTTT. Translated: CASSPRGSRNEKLFF.

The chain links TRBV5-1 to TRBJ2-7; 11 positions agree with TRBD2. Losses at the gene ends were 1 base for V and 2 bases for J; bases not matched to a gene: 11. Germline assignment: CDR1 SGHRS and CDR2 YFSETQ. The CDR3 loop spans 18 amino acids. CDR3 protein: CASSLQASGGNFPYEQYF. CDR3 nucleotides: TGCGCCAGCAGCTTGCAGGCTAGCGGGGGGAATTTCCCCTACGAGCAGTACTTC.

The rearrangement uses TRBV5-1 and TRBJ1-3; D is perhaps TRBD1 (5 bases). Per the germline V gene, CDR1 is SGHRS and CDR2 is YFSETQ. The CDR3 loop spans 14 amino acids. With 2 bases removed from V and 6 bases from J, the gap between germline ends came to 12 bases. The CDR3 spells CASSLWGRENTIYF. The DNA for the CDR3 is TGCGCCAGCAGCTTATGGGGCCGTGAAAACACCATATATTTT.

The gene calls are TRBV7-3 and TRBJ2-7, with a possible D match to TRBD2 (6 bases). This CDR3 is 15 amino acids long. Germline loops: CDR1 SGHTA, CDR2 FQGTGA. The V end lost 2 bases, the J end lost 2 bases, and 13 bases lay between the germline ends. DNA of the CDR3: TGTGCCAGCAGCTTAGGCGGGACTCGTACCTACGAGCAGTACTTC. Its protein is CASSLGGTRTYEQYF.

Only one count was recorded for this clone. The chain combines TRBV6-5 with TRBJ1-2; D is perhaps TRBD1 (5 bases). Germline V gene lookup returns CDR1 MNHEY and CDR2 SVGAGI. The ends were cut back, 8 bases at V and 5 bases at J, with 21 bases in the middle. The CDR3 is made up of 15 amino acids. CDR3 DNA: TGTGCCAGCCACAGGTCTCCGCTGGCCCCGTATGGCTACACCTTC. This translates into CASHRSPLAPYGYTF.

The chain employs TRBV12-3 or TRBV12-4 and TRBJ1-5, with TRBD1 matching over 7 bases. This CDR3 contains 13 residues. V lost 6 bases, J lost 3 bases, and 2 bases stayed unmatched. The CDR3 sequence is CASSRGFNQPQHF. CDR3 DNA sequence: TGTGCCAGCAGCAGGGGGTTCAATCAGCCCCAGCATTTT.

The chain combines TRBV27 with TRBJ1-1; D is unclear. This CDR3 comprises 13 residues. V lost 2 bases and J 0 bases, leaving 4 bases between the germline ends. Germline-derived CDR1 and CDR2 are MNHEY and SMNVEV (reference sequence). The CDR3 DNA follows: TGTGCCAGCAGTTTAACAGTGAACACTGAAGCTTTCTTT. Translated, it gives CASSLTVNTEAFF.

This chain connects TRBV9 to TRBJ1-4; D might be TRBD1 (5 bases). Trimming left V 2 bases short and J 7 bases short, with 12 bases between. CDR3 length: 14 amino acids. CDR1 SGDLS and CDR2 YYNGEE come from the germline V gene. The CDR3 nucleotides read TGTGCCAGCAGCGTCAGTTGGGGGGGTGAAAAACTGTTTTTT. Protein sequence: CASSVSWGGEKLFF.